The present T cell receptor (beta chain) was sequenced within a study of T cell responses to AZD1222 COVID-19 vaccine (dated by TCRdb to about 2021). Regarding the research as a whole: Because spike-specific TCR depth and breadth did not differ between the two schedules, AZD1222 recipients who got a second dose at roughly 4 weeks were pooled with those who got a second dose at roughly 12 weeks. Trial participants were enrolled into age subgroups of 18-55, 56-69 and 70-plus years, which contained 148, 28 and 57 TCR-sequenced participants, respectively. TCR sequencing was performed for about 250 trial participants, of whom about 210 were given two doses of AZD1222 and around 26 were given two doses of MenACWY control vaccine.

The time point label corresponds to: baseline before first vaccination. Vaccinee samples were obtained from the UK trials COV001 and COV002, which included a single-blind randomized controlled phase 2/3 trial of AZD1222 (ChAdOx1 nCoV-19) in healthy adults. For TCRbeta chain sequencing, PBMC samples were collected from trial participants at day 0 and at day 28 after the second dose. Study-wide conclusions, independent of this receptor: The whole spike protein was spanned by vaccine-associated CD4 TCRs, and dominant responses were seen in regions 160-218 and 743-854. Conclusions about previously exposed vaccinees were limited because only six AZD1222 recipients were SARS-CoV-2 seropositive at baseline. After two AZD1222 doses, both the breadth and the depth of spike-specific TCRs were significantly higher than at day 0 and than in MenACWY recipients. Epitopes outside the regions mutated in the B.1.351 and B.1.1.7 variants were reportedly recognized by nearly half of the unique spike-specific TCRs. In the small 56-69-year group, the increase in depth fell short of significance, most likely because of low power. No day 14 peak-response samples were available, so repertoires were characterized only after the peak T cell response. Most participants were white British and females outnumbered males, and the authors suggested that clonal diversity may have been underestimated.

The CDR3 regions of human TCRbeta chains were subjected to immunosequencing. Under the source paper's analysis protocol: Repertoire TCRs were matched against a reference library of SARS-CoV-2-specific TCRs generated with the MIRA antigen-specificity platform. Breadth meant the fraction of unique TCRs that were SARS-CoV-2-associated, whereas depth meant the fraction of total T cells that were SARS-CoV-2-associated. Each spike-specific TCR was assigned to its reactive spike region and to a CD4 or CD8 class using the MIRA data. Log10-transformed breadth and depth values were compared by one-way ANOVA with Sidak's multiple comparisons tests. TCRdb stores this immuneACCESS table with in-frame sequences only. Part of the clones is absent; in the studies checked, under half of the shortfall reflects unresolved V genes, and no reason is known for the rest. V and J calls and clone size are those listed in that table; D and trimming were worked out from the DNA. This sample gives about 110,000 clones in total; 70% to 90% of them show up just once. Of the sample, approximately 17% falls within the top ten clones.

With respect to this clone: The target of this receptor is not known. No much larger clone exists at a distance of one base, and base qualities are not known.

From the cysteine up to the phenylalanine, the CDR3 has a length of 15 residues. Of all the DNA, just the CDR3 is kept, 45 bases in frame from base 1. According to the germline V gene, CDR1 reads SNHLY and CDR2 reads FYNNEI. From V the trimming removes 5 bases and from J it removes 7 bases, while the gene matches leave 6 bases of the junction unaccounted for. This specimen consisted of peripheral blood, obtained on day 0 of AZD1222 vaccination. The chain was built from TRBV2 and TRBJ2-2, with 11 bases in between that match TRBD1. This receptor was taken from an adult in good health. CDR3 protein: CASSRDRGTGGELFF. The bases read TGTGCCAGCAGTCGGGACAGGGGGACTGGCGGGGAGCTGTTTTTT.